This T cell receptor (beta chain) was recorded in a study of vaccination and CD4 T cells after COVID-19. This clonotype is classed as medium-sized (0.01 to 0.1%). Its antigen is not identified. Treatment noted: approximately 10-day PBMC culture with coronavirus spike peptide pools or control peptides (ViraFEST assay). With the Oncomine TCR Beta short-read assay, DNA from cultured CD4+ T cells was sequenced. TCRdb itself ran the PCR reads through MiXCR, one entry per CDR3 protein. The top ten clones hold about 7.1% of a sample with more than 7,500 distinct CDR3 sequences, 56% of them seen once. CDR3 length: 13 residues. Germline lookup yields CDR1 SEHNR and CDR2 FQNEAQ (reference sequence). Trimming removed 2 bases from V and 7 bases from J, with 11 bases in between.

The rearrangement uses TRBV7-9 and TRBJ2-5; no definite D call. Sequencing was carried out using CD4+ T cells from blood, cultured in vitro. This receptor was identified in a human donor who had recovered from COVID-19. The CDR3 coding sequence is TGTGCCAGCAGCTTAAACACATTCGGGACCCAGTACTTC. Translating gives CASSLNTFGTQYF.